This entry lists 23 T cell receptor beta chains sequenced from one sample in a study of CXCR3-negative and CXCR3-positive naive CD8 T cells (dated by TCRdb to between 2017 and 2020). The instrument given in TCRdb is NextSeq 550. The Human TCR Profiling Kit (MiLaboratory) was used to prepare UMI-labeled 5' RACE TRB cDNA libraries. The reads underwent TCRdb reprocessing, giving one record for each CDR3 protein sequence and no DNA. The sample table records about 40,000 distinct CDR3 sequences. The biggest ten clones account for around 10% of the sample. The sequenced sample was memory CD8+ T cells from blood. What the cell subset or site label conveys for this sample: conventional CD8+ memory T cells (TMEM), sorted as controls. Receptors were obtained from a human donor in good health. Some clones in this sample may be carry-over from other donors' samples.

This chain connects TRBV5-1 to TRBJ1-2. The V gene's germline CDR1 is SGHRS and CDR2 YFSETQ. The CDR3 has 15 amino acids. CDR3 region: CASSLSGNSQDGYTF.

This chain links TRBV21-1 with TRBJ2-1; without DNA, the TCRdb call of TRBD2 cannot be checked. TRBV21-1 constitutes a pseudogene. CDR3 length: 16 residues. The CDR3 here is CASSKDRPRGRSEQFF.

Frequency places this clonotype as medium-sized. This sequence joins TRBV2 and TRBJ2-5; no DNA is available, so the TRBD1 call from TCRdb remains unchecked. CDR1 SNHLY and CDR2 FYNNEI come from the germline V gene. This CDR3 is built from 15 residues. CDR3 amino acids: CASRSWGEWGETQYF.

The V and J genes are TRBV10-1 and TRBJ2-2; the D gene TCRdb calls, TRBD2, cannot be checked with no DNA. The CDR3 is 15 residues long. Germline V gives CDR1 WNHNN, CDR2 SYGVQD (reference sequence). The CDR3 reads CARSGTSGRTGELFF.

The genes are TRBV7-9 and TRBJ2-1; TCRdb names TRBD1, which stays unverified in the absence of DNA. The CDR3 length is 15 residues. Germline-derived CDR1 and CDR2 are SEHNR and FQNEAQ (reference sequence). The CDR3 region is CASSFTGPGSGEQFF.

This clonotype is identified as large from frequency. The genes are TRBV5-6 and TRBJ2-7; the D call of TRBD1 rests on TCRdb alone, since no DNA is present to check it. In germline, CDR1 is SGHDT, CDR2 YYEEEE. This CDR3 region has 14 residues. CDR3 amino acids: CASSSRGLHYEQYF.

The chain's CDR3 is CASIQPGQNSPLHF. The chain employs TRBV12-3 or TRBV12-4 and TRBJ1-6; TCRdb calls TRBD1, which cannot be checked without DNA. The CDR3 covers 14 residues.

The chain combines TRBV25-1 with TRBJ1-6. The CDR3 is 15 residues long. Germline values: CDR1 MGHDK, CDR2 SYGVNS. The CDR3 loop reads CASSYTSSYNSPLHF.

The chain couples TRBV28 to TRBJ2-5; as DNA is missing, the TRBD1 call by TCRdb cannot be tested. Germline V gene data show CDR1 as MDHEN and CDR2 as SYDVKM. This CDR3 is built from 15 residues. The CDR3 loop reads CASSSPFLAEETQYF. Full variable domain (outside the CDR3, taken from reference TRBV28 and TRBJ2-5): DVKVTQSSRYLVKRTGEKVFLECVQDMDHENMFWYRQDPGLGLRLIYFSYDVKMKEKGDIPEGYSVSREKKERFSLILESASTNQTSMYLCASSSPFLAEETQYFGPGTRLLVL.

The V call is TRBV7-3, the J call TRBJ2-5; TCRdb reports TRBD2, a call that lacks DNA to check it against. The CDR3 is 15 residues long. Germline loops: CDR1 SGHTA, CDR2 FQGTGA. The chain's CDR3 is CASSLTGGEDETQYF. Variable domain in full (rest from reference TRBV7-3 and TRBJ2-5): GAGVSQTPSNKVTEKGKYVELRCDPISGHTALYWYRQSLGQGPEFLIYFQGTGAADDSGLPNDRFFAVRPEGSVSTLKIQRTERGDSAVYLCASSLTGGEDETQYFGPGTRLLVL.

The genes are TRBV29-1 and TRBJ2-3; the TCRdb call, TRBD2, lacks DNA for checking. The CDR3 sequence is 14 residues long. Per the germline V gene, CDR1 is SQVTM and CDR2 is ANQGSEA. The CDR3 sequence: CSVAGLTSTDTQYF.

This chain joins TRBV29-1 and TRBJ1-4. This CDR3 has 13 amino acids. From germline, CDR1 is SQVTM and CDR2 ANQGSEA. The chain's CDR3 is CSVVGGTNEKLFF.

The chain combines TRBV7-8 with TRBJ2-1. CDR1 is SGHVS and CDR2 is FQNEAQ in the germline V gene. The CDR3 runs to 12 residues. CDR3 loop: CASSLNSGEQFF. Based on the CDR3 plus reference TRBV7-8 and TRBJ2-1, the full variable domain is GAGVSQSPRYKVAKRGQDVALRCDPISGHVSLFWYQQALGQGPEFLTYFQNEAQLDKSGLPSDRFFAERPEGSVSTLKIQRTQQEDSAVYLCASSLNSGEQFFGPGTRLTVL.

The chain has TRBV12-3 or TRBV12-4 and TRBJ1-6. This CDR3 region has 13 residues. The CDR3 sequence: CASSGPYNSPLHF.

This clonotype is called medium-sized (0.01 to 0.1%) based on its frequency. This chain links TRBV7-8 with TRBJ1-3. Germline V gives CDR1 SGHVS, CDR2 FQNEAQ. The length of the CDR3 is 13 residues. The CDR3 loop is CASNPGSGNTIYF.

The gene calls are TRBV28 and TRBJ2-3. The CDR3 spans 12 residues. Germline CDR1 MDHEN, CDR2 SYDVKM. The CDR3: CASSRDTDTQYF.

The chain is built from TRBV4-3 and TRBJ1-4; TCRdb proposes TRBD1, but this gene call is untestable without DNA. The germline CDR1 and CDR2 sequences are LGHNA and YSLEER. The CDR3 runs 14 residues. Here the CDR3 reads CASKGDRENEKLFF.

The chain links TRBV6-2 or TRBV6-3 to TRBJ2-2; TCRdb selects TRBD1, and the lack of DNA leaves this call unchecked. Looked up from germline, CDR1 is MNHEY and CDR2 is SVGEGT. The CDR3 consists of 15 residues. The CDR3 is CAIDEGVTNTGELFF.

The chain employs TRBV6-4 and TRBJ2-4; TCRdb picks TRBD1, but there is no DNA to check that call. CDR3 length equals 13 residues. Germline lookup yields CDR1 MRHNA and CDR2 SNTAGT. The CDR3 protein is CASSEDSEGIQYF.

V gene TRBV5-1 combines with J gene TRBJ2-4; the D gene TCRdb calls, TRBD2, cannot be checked with no DNA. Germline V gene lookup returns CDR1 SGHRS and CDR2 YFSETQ. The CDR3 extends over 16 amino acids. CDR3: CASSSRSGTPKNIQYF.

V gene TRBV24-1 combines with J gene TRBJ2-2; with no DNA, the TCRdb D assignment of TRBD2 cannot be verified. The CDR3 extends over 13 amino acids. Germline V CDR1 and CDR2: KGHDR, SFDVKD. CDR3 residues: CATSDLAAGELFF.

The V call is TRBV6-4, the J call TRBJ2-1; TCRdb reports TRBD2, a call that lacks DNA to check it against. Germline lookup yields CDR1 MRHNA and CDR2 SNTAGT. CDR3 length: 15 amino acids. CDR3 in amino acids: CASSDLAGESNEQFF.

The chain combines TRBV12-3 or TRBV12-4 with TRBJ2-3. CDR3 length: 11 residues. The chain's CDR3 is CASSFFDTQYF.